The clone carrying this T cell receptor (beta chain) has a count of ten or more. The germline CDR1 and CDR2 sequences are SGDLS and YYNGEE. The CDR3 spans 17 residues. The V and J ends lost 4 bases and 2 bases respectively, with 22 bases between them. This entry belongs to a study of T cells in Graves' hyperthyroidism and ophthalmopathy. The diagnoses drew upon clinical symptoms, serum thyroxine and TRAb, thyroid ultrasound and orbital computed tomography. RNA transcripts provided the source from which TCR beta CDR3 regions were amplified. In the first-round RT-PCR of the TCR CDR3, the HTBI primer set was used. TCRdb passed the multiplex PCR reads through MiXCR, listing each CDR3 protein once. The sample yields 530,000 or so distinct CDR3 sequences, about 43% seen once.

The receptor comes from a woman aged 18 to 35 with Graves' hyperthyroidism. The chain couples TRBV9 to TRBJ2-7; the D gene is possibly TRBD1 (8 bases). Sequenced material: peripheral blood or thyroid tissue (not recorded which). CDR3 amino acids: CASSNSREGQDPYEQYF. CDR3 coding DNA: TGTGCCAGCAGCAACTCAAGGGAGGGACAGGACCCCTACGAGCAGTACTTC.